This T cell receptor beta chain was sequenced for a study of monozygotic twins with inflammatory bowel disease. Following a re-call of the 5' RACE reads, TCRdb has one entry per CDR3 protein and lacks DNA. The data include approximately 400,000 distinct CDR3 sequences; the top ten clones carry more than 2%. This CDR3 spans 11 amino acids. From germline, CDR1 is SQVTM and CDR2 ANQGSEA. The material sequenced was blood. The chain has TRBV29-1 and TRBJ2-1. The TCR sequence derives from a human donor with ulcerative colitis or Crohn's disease, or a healthy co-twin of an affected twin (not recorded which). The CDR3 sequence is CSVAAVNEQFF.